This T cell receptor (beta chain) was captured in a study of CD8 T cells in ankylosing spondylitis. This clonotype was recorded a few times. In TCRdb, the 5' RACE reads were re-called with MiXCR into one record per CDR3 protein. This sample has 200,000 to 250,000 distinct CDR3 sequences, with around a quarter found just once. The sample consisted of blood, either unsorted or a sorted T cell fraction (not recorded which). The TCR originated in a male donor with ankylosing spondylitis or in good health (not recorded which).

CDR3 sequence reads: CASSSQTSGRWYETQYF. The CDR3 DNA is TGTGCCAGCAGTTCGCAGACTAGCGGGAGGTGGTACGAGACCCAGTACTTC. This chain uses TRBV28 with TRBJ2-5, with TRBD2 identical over 13 bases. With 4 bases clipped from V and 5 bases from J, the junction kept 10 bases outside the gene matches. CDR3 length: 17 residues. Germline CDR1 is MDHEN and CDR2 is SYDVKM.